This T cell receptor (beta chain) is from a study of shared clonotypes between healthy human individuals (dated by TCRdb to 2018 to 2020). Regarding the study in general: A couple of women and three men aged 18 to 49 years were included in the cohort. Per donor, three plates each were used for CD4 naive and CD4 memory, two for CD8 naive, and one for CD8 memory. To estimate repertoire size and how much clonotypes are shared between individuals, the study performed deep sequencing of blood TCR repertoires from 4 to 6 healthy adults. To increase sequencing depth and limit assay-specific biases, different laboratories used diverse techniques to prepare libraries and sequence TCR repertoires. Between about 0.8 and 9.5 billion PBMCs per donor were obtained by leukapheresis.

CDR3 length: 14 amino acids, cysteine to phenylalanine. The entry retains the CDR3 DNA only, 42 bases that are in frame from base 1. CDR1 and CDR2 are read off the germline V gene as MDHEN and SYDVKM. V drops 3 bases and J drops 2 bases, leaving 9 bases in between. Healthy HIV-negative adults with no recently reported acute infections or vaccinations were included as donors. Every donor was a Caucasian adult living in Nashville, Tennessee, USA. CD4+ T cells were enriched by magnetic negative selection; naive cells were then positively selected on CD45RA, and the negative fraction formed the memory subset. Blood was obtained by leukapheresis, after which PBMCs were separated by Ficoll-Histopaque density gradient centrifugation and cryopreserved in liquid nitrogen vapor phase. Analytical flow cytometry was used to check the purity and quantity of every magnetically sorted T cell population. Each sorted fraction had its genomic DNA isolated and then quantified by UV absorbance on a Nanodrop 2000c.

As to this clone: Its antigen is not yet known. Per-base quality was not reported, and no clone a single base away is much larger than it.

TCR CDR3 regions were amplified from genomic DNA by multiplex PCR using the deep immunoSEQ assay. Genomic DNA extracted from each cell subset was distributed evenly over all wells of several immunoSEQ 96-well plates, and each plate served as one replicate. For sorted subsets, each replicate PCR was loaded with around 200 ng genomic DNA, equivalent to 30,000 or so T cell genomes. The purified libraries were quantified using a Qubit 3.0 fluorometer, sized with a Bioanalyzer 2100, and then quantified again using the KAPA Library Quantification kit. Every immunoSEQ 96-well plate was sequenced on a separate single-read 150-cycle Illumina NextSeq 550 flow cell. The paper's data handling went like this. Because only junctional sequences without quality scores were contained in the immunoSEQ output, filtering matching that applied to full-length reads could not be performed. Sequences were annotated with PyIR, a Python wrapper for IgBLAST v1.9, using IMGT germline references to assign V/J genes and CDR3. Any read was removed if the V/J assignment was weak (E-value above 1e-6), the CDR3 was missing, or the read contained stop codons, out-of-frame junctions, or ambiguous translated residues. V3J clonotypes were defined as sequences sharing the same inferred V gene, J gene, and CDR3 amino acid sequence. Percentage overlap between repertoires was computed as shared unique clonotypes divided by the size of the smaller repertoire. Repertoire richness was assessed with RTK rarefaction, the Chao1 estimator, and Recon v2.1 estimates of unobserved clonotypes. OLGA was used to compute generation probabilities for all TCRbeta clonotypes that the gDNA method yielded from a handful of donors. In TCRdb, the immuneACCESS table is reduced to in-frame sequences with V and J assigned. These tables do not hold every clone; where another copy was compared, an unresolved V gene accounts for under half, and the others remain unexplained. That table furnishes V, J and clone size, whereas the DNA furnished D and trimming. This sample lists over a million clones; 75% to 85% were detected once. Jointly, the top ten make up 0.55% to 0.7% of the sample.

General findings and caveats noted by the study authors: Sampling was restricted to blood, and TCR repertoires in tissues likely differ from the TCR repertoires found in blood. Naive subsets generally had larger estimated clonotype richness than memory subsets did. Because the study included a small number of donors, the genetic and exposure-history diversity represented was limited. When several donors were compared, the shared fraction of clonotypes was about 5.5% for naive CD4, over 3% for naive CD8, 2.3% for memory CD4, and around 0.4% for memory CD8. Based on pairwise subsampling, the degree of clonotype sharing among donors was expected to be affected by sequencing depth. Rarefaction of sorted-subset datasets indicated incomplete sequencing despite the large sequencing depth. Clonotypes shared by all four sorted-subset donors showed higher generation probabilities than non-shared clonotypes.

This TCR derives from a man aged 18 to 29 in good health. Some clones in this sample may be carry-over from other donors' samples. Sequencing input: memory CD4+ T cells from PBMCs. Interpreted using the paper, the cell subset or site label stands for: CD45RA-negative fraction. The chain was built from TRBV28 and TRBJ2-3; a tentative D call is TRBD2 (5 bases match). The DNA is as follows: TGTGCCAGCAGTTTGGGGAGTTCCACAGATACGCAGTATTTT. Its translation is CASSLGSSTDTQYF.